This T cell receptor (beta chain) originates from a study of cytomegalovirus exposure and HLA in healthy donors. Study summary: Researchers found that about 82% of around 400 genotyped donors fell within the Caucasian-associated ancestry cluster.

A note on this clone: The target antigen is unknown.

The CDR3 is made up of 16 amino acids. After removal of 0 bases from V and 5 bases from J, the junction contained 9 bases not matched to a gene. Per germline, CDR1 SGDLS and CDR2 YYNGEE. Researchers ran the PCR with 60 Vbeta and 13 Jbeta primers. The data were produced by immunoSEQ multiplex PCR, yet TCRdb's version contains in-frame clones alone and is incomplete. The sample has 150,000 to 190,000 clones, 85% seen once. Overall study findings and caveats: Productive status was seen about 90% or about 30% of the time for most TCR beta V segments in an earlier analysis.

The sequenced sample was PBMCs. This receptor was taken from a woman between 18 and 29 years old in good health and CMV-seronegative. The chain carries TRBV9 and TRBJ2-3, with 7 bases lining up with TRBD2. The CDR3 sequence: CASSVGRASGGDTQYF. The CDR3, as DNA: TGTGCCAGCAGCGTAGGTAGGGCTAGCGGTGGAGATACGCAGTATTTT.